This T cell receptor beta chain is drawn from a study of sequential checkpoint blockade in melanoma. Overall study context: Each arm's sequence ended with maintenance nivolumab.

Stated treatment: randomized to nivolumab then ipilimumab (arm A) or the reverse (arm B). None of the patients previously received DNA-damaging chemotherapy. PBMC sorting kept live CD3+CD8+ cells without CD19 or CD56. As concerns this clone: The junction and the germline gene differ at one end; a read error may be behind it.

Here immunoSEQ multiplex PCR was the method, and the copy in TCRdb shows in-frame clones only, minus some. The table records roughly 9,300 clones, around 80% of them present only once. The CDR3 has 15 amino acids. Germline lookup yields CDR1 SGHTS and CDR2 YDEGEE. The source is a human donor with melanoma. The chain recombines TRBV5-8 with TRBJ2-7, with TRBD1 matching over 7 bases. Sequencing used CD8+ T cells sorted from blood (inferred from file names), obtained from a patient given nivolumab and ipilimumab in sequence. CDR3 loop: CASSRMGQSESEQYF. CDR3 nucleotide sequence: TGCGCCAGCAGCCGAATGGGACAGTCTGAGTCCGAGCAGTACTTC.